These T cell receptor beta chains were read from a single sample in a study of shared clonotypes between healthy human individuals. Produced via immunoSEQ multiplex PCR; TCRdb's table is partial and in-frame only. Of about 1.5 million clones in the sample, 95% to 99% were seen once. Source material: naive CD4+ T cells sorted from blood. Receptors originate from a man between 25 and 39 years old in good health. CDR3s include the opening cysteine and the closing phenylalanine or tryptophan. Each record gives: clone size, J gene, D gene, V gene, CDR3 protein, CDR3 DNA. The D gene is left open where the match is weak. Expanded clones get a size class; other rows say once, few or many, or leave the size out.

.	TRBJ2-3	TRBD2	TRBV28	CASTPSGNLLTDTQYF	TGTGCCAGCACCCCAAGCGGGAACTTGCTCACAGATACGCAGTATTTT
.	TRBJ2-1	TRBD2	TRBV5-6	CASTRTSGHEQFF	TGTGCCAGCACTAGGACTAGTGGCCATGAGCAGTTCTTC
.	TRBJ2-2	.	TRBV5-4	CASFNRSNTGELFF	TGTGCCAGCTTTAACAGGTCAAACACCGGGGAGCTGTTTTTT
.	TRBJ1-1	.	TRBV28	CASSTGITEAFF	TGTGCCAGCAGTACAGGGATAACTGAAGCTTTCTTT
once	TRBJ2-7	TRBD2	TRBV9	CASSPGTSGFYEQYF	TGTGCCAGCAGCCCCGGGACTAGCGGTTTCTACGAGCAGTACTTC
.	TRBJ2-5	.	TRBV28	CASQNPPGGQETQYF	TGTGCCAGCCAAAACCCCCCCGGCGGACAAGAGACCCAGTACTTC
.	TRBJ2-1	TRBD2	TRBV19	CASSSPGTSGRGNSYNEQFF	TGTGCCAGTAGTTCCCCGGGGACTAGCGGGAGAGGAAACTCCTACAATGAGCAGTTCTTC
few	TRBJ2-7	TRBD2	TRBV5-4	CASSQGLAGITYEQYF	TGTGCCAGCAGCCAAGGACTAGCGGGAATAACCTACGAGCAGTACTTC
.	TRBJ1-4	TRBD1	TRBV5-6	CASSLFGTENEKLFF	TGTGCCAGCAGCTTGTTTGGGACAGAGAATGAAAAACTGTTTTTT
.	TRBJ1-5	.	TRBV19	CASSNRVGADNQPQHF	TGTGCCAGTAGTAACCGGGTAGGGGCCGACAATCAGCCCCAGCATTTT
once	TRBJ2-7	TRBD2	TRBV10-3	CAISELAGAYEQYF	TGTGCCATCAGTGAGCTAGCGGGAGCCTACGAGCAGTACTTC
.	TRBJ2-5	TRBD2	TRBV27	CASSFRGTSGRAAETQYF	TGTGCCAGCAGTTTTAGGGGGACTAGCGGGAGAGCAGCGGAGACCCAGTACTTC
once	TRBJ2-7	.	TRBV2	CASSPGLPIYEQYF	TGTGCCAGTTCTCCGGGACTTCCAATTTACGAGCAGTACTTC
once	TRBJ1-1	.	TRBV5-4	CASSLVGTPNTEAFF	TGTGCCAGCAGCTTGGTCGGCACCCCCAACACTGAAGCTTTCTTT
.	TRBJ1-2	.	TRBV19	CASSSLTKQGAYGYTF	TGTGCCAGTAGTTCGTTGACAAAGCAAGGGGCCTATGGCTACACCTTC
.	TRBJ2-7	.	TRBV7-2	CASSYPGGPWQYF	TGTGCCAGCAGCTACCCCGGGGGACCCTGGCAGTACTTC
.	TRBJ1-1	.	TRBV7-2	CASSLAPAAFF	TGTGCCAGCAGCCTCGCCCCGGCGGCTTTCTTT
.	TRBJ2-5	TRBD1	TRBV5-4	CASSASRTGTQETQYF	TGTGCCAGCAGCGCCTCCAGGACAGGTACTCAAGAGACCCAGTACTTC
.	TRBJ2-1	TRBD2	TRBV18	CASSPPSGLAGNEQFF	TGTGCCAGCTCACCACCTTCCGGACTAGCAGGTAATGAGCAGTTCTTC
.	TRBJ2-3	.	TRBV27	CASSSVQDTDTQYF	TGTGCCAGCAGTTCGGTCCAAGACACAGATACGCAGTATTTT
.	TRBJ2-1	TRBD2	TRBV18	CASSLNSGRYNEQFF	TGTGCCAGCTCACTAAATAGCGGGAGGTACAATGAGCAGTTCTTC
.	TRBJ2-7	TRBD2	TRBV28	CASSFAGDYYEQYF	TGTGCCAGCAGTTTCGCGGGAGATTACTACGAGCAGTACTTC
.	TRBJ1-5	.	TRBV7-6	CASSPNPNQPQHF	TGTGCCAGCAGCCCCAACCCAAATCAGCCCCAGCATTTT
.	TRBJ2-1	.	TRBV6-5	CASSLAGLDYNEQFF	TGTGCCAGCAGCCTGGCAGGACTGGACTACAATGAGCAGTTCTTC
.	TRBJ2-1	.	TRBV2	CASSALLAGTSEQFF	TGTGCCAGCAGTGCTTTGTTAGCAGGAACCTCTGAGCAGTTCTTC
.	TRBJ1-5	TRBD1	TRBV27	CASRHGDRGNQPQHF	TGTGCCAGCAGACACGGGGACAGAGGAAATCAGCCCCAGCATTTT
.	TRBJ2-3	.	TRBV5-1	CASSSLGEDTQYF	TGCGCCAGCAGCTCCCTTGGGGAGGATACGCAGTATTTT
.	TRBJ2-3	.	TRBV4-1	CASSQVRLSTDTQYF	TGCGCCAGCAGCCAAGTACGGCTAAGCACAGATACGCAGTATTTT
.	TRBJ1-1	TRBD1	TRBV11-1	CASSSKRTGKAFF	TGTGCCAGCAGCTCCAAGAGGACAGGGAAGGCTTTCTTT
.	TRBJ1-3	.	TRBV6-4	CASRETAPGTGNTIYF	TGTGCCAGCAGGGAGACAGCGCCCGGAACTGGAAACACCATATATTTT
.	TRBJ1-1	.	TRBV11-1	CASSPPGRTEAFF	TGTGCCAGCAGCCCCCCTGGACGCACTGAAGCTTTCTTT
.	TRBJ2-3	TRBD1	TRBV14	CASSLDRGDTQYF	TGTGCCAGCAGCCTAGACAGGGGGGATACGCAGTATTTT
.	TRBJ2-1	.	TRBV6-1	CASRGRYNEQFF	TGTGCCAGCCGGGGACGGTACAATGAGCAGTTCTTC
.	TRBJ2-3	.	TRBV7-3	CASSPDSDTQYF	TGTGCCAGCAGCCCCGATTCGGATACGCAGTATTTT
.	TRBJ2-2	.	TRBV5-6	CASNHVGPNTGELFF	TGTGCCAGCAACCACGTGGGACCAAACACCGGGGAGCTGTTTTTT
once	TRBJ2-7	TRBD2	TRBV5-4	CASSPRESGGGEQYF	TGTGCCAGCAGCCCCCGGGAGTCGGGGGGAGGCGAGCAGTACTTC
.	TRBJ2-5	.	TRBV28	CASRGGGPQKTQYF	TGTGCCAGCAGAGGCGGAGGACCTCAAAAGACCCAGTACTTC
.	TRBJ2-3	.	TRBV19	CASSLRQRTDTQYF	TGTGCCAGTAGTTTAAGACAGAGAACAGATACGCAGTATTTT
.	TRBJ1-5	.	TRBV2	CASSEGRVINQPQHF	TGTGCCAGCAGTGAGGGCAGGGTAATCAATCAGCCCCAGCATTTT
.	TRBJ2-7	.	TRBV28	CASSTGRSYEQYF	TGTGCCAGCAGTACAGGACGGTCCTACGAGCAGTACTTC
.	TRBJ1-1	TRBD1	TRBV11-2	CASSWDREDTEAFF	TGTGCCAGCAGCTGGGACAGGGAAGACACTGAAGCTTTCTTT
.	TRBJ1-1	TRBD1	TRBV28	CASSDLLGQGTFF	TGTGCCAGCAGCGATTTGTTGGGACAGGGGACTTTCTTT
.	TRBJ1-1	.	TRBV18	CASSLSWVNPEAFF	TGTGCCAGCTCCCTCAGCTGGGTGAACCCTGAAGCTTTCTTT
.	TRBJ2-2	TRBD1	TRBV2	CASRQGDTGELFF	TGTGCCAGCCGACAGGGGGACACCGGGGAGCTGTTTTTT
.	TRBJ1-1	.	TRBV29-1	CSVDGAFF	TGCAGCGTTGACGGGGCTTTCTTT